The 5 T cell receptor beta chains below come from one sample, sequenced in a study of Tregs in tolerant kidney transplant recipients. The repertoire was sequenced with immunoSEQ multiplex PCR; TCRdb's copy has only in-frame clones and lacks some. This repertoire includes roughly 30,000 clones. The specimen was CD8+ T cells from blood, collected before the transplant. Receptors originate from a human donor who received a combined kidney and bone marrow transplant.

On this clone: The observed sequence ends 3 residues before the CDR3 terminus, with the missing tail filled in from the germline J gene. V and J are TRBV12-5 and TRBJ2-1; 10 bases align to TRBD2. Germline values: CDR1 LGHNT, CDR2 FRNRAP. V shed 0 bases and J 4 bases; nucleotides not matched to a gene: 0. CDR3 length: 15 amino acids. This CDR3 reads CASGLVLAGYNEQFF. Partial CDR3 DNA: TGTGCTAGTGGTTTGGTACTAGCGGGATACAATGAG.

Regarding this clone: The sequenced fragment ends 3 residues before the CDR3 boundary, so the rest is inferred from the germline J gene. The V call is TRBV5-6, the J call TRBJ2-2, with D tentatively TRBD1 (5 bases). Germline CDR1 and CDR2: SGHDT and YYEEEE. There are 12 residues in the CDR3. CDR3 DNA, as far as it was read: TGTGCCAGCAGCTTTTCAGCTCAGGGG. It encodes CASSFSAQG. The entire CDR3 protein reads CASSFSAQGLFF.

With regard to this clone: With the read ending 3 residues before the CDR3 end, the germline J gene is used to fill in that end. This chain links TRBV19 with TRBJ1-5; D is ambiguous. V gave up 5 bases and J gave up 0 bases, with 11 bases separating them. The CDR3 loop spans 15 amino acids. CDR1 and CDR2 (germline): LNHDA, SQIVND (reference sequence). The CDR3 loop reads CASSETDYSNQPQHF. Incomplete CDR3 DNA: TGTGCCAGTAGTGAAACAGATTATAGCAATCAGCCC.

Comments on this clone: Read coverage stops 3 residues before the CDR3 terminus; the germline J gene supplies the remainder. The chain links TRBV2 to TRBJ2-2, with 8 bases aligning to TRBD1. The germline V gene has CDR1 SNHLY and CDR2 FYNNEI. This CDR3 contains 14 residues. V dropped 11 bases and J dropped 1; count of bases not matched to a gene: 6. The sequenced part of the CDR3 DNA is TGTGCCCTTGGGACAGGCCTGAACACCGGGGAG. Protein: CALGTGLNTGE. The full CDR3 reads CALGTGLNTGELFF.

CDR3 DNA (partial): TGTGCCAGTAGTCTTGGGGGGGCCTCCTACAATGAG. Protein sequence: CASSLGGASYNE. The whole CDR3 is CASSLGGASYNEQFF. The genes are TRBV19 and TRBJ2-1, with a possible D match to TRBD2 (7 bases). The read is 3 residues too short to cover the CDR3 end, so that end is filled in from the germline J gene. Germline V gene lookup returns CDR1 LNHDA and CDR2 SQIVND (reference sequence). V was clipped by 5 bases and J by 0 bases, with 11 bases between them. This CDR3 comprises 15 residues.